Each of the 14 T cell receptor beta chains below was sequenced from the same sample in a study of cytomegalovirus exposure and HLA in healthy donors. It was with 60 Vbeta and 13 Jbeta primers that the PCR ran. Method: immunoSEQ multiplex PCR; TCRdb's copy keeps in-frame clones and lacks some. The table lists about 130,000 clones, 77% of them singletons. Sequencing was carried out using PBMCs. These receptors originate from a male donor in good health and CMV-seronegative.

This clone was seen a handful of times. The chain links TRBV5-6 to TRBJ2-2; 11 bases line up with TRBD2. The CDR3 covers 15 residues. V shed 3 bases and J 4 bases; nucleotides not matched to a gene: 2. The germline gives CDR1 SGHDT, CDR2 YYEEEE. The CDR3: CASSSGLAGTGELFF. The DNA of the CDR3 is TGTGCCAGCAGCTCCGGACTAGCGGGCACCGGGGAGCTGTTTTTT.

The rearrangement links TRBV29-1 to TRBJ2-3; D not resolved. Trimming cost V 7 bases and J 6 bases, with 14 bases left between them. Germline V lookup: CDR1 SQVTM, CDR2 ANQGSEA. The length of the CDR3 is 12 residues. The CDR3 region is CSGVPSLDTQYF. The CDR3, as DNA: TGCAGCGGAGTACCATCTTTGGATACGCAGTATTTT.

This chain links TRBV6-1 with TRBJ1-1; tentatively, D is TRBD1 (5 bases). Germline V gene data show CDR1 as MNHNS and CDR2 as SASEGT. V lost 6 bases and J lost 1, with 12 bases in between. The CDR3 runs to 14 residues. Here the CDR3 DNA reads TGTGCCAGCAGGGTGTCAGGGCCGAACACTGAAGCTTTCTTT. It is translated as CASRVSGPNTEAFF.

About this clone: One end of the junction fails to match germline, which may point to a read error. The chain combines TRBV5-1 with TRBJ2-4; 11 bases align to TRBD2. Germline CDR1 and CDR2: SGHRS and YFSETQ. This CDR3 has 20 amino acids. CDR3 loop: CASSLLLASGGSLGSNSQYF. The CDR3 DNA follows: TGCGCCAGCAGCCTGCTTTTGGCTAGCGGGGGGTCGCTGGGGTCAAACAGTCAGTACTTC.

This clone was seen a single time. The chain uses TRBV2 and TRBJ2-7; D uncertain. The ends were cut back, 3 bases at V and 9 bases at J, with 24 bases in the middle. CDR3 length: 16 amino acids. Germline V gene data show CDR1 as SNHLY and CDR2 as FYNNEI. In DNA form, the CDR3 reads TGTGCCAGCAGTGAGCGCCCGGCGCGGCCCTCTCTTGTGCAGTACTTC. Its translation is CASSERPARPSLVQYF.

Here the CDR3 DNA reads TGCGCCAGCAGGCCCGGGACAACAGCAACTAATGAAAAACTGTTTTTT. Its protein is CASRPGTTATNEKLFF. The chain links TRBV5-1 to TRBJ1-4; TRBD1 might be the D (6 bases). V lost 5 bases, J lost 0 bases, and 14 bases lay in between. Looked up from germline, CDR1 is SGHRS and CDR2 is YFSETQ. The CDR3 totals 16 residues.

This rearrangement joins TRBV2 to TRBJ2-6, with D perhaps matching TRBD1 (6 bases). Germline V lookup: CDR1 SNHLY, CDR2 FYNNEI. V lost 3 bases, J lost 2 bases, and 8 bases lay in between. The CDR3 runs to 15 residues. The CDR3, as DNA: TGTGCCAGCAGTGACAAGGGGGCTGGGGCCAACGTCCTGACTTTC. Protein sequence: CASSDKGAGANVLTF. The full variable domain, its missing parts supplied by reference TRBV2 and TRBJ2-6, is EPEVTQTPSHQVTQMGQEVILRCVPISNHLYFYWYRQILGQKVEFLVSFYNNEISEKSEIFDDQFSVERPDGSNFTLKIRSTKLEDSAMYFCASSDKGAGANVLTFGAGSRLTVL.

Regarding this clone: The same CDR3 can be traced to other DNA sequences in this sample. This chain connects TRBV7-3 to TRBJ2-6; unclear D gene. There are 15 residues in the CDR3. The germline V gene has CDR1 SGHTA and CDR2 FQGTGA. The V gene lost 3 bases and the J gene lost 0 bases, with 6 bases spanning the gap. Written as DNA, the CDR3 is TGTGCCAGCAGCTTGCATAGCTCTGGGGCCAACGTCCTGACTTTC. Residues: CASSLHSSGANVLTF.

The chain employs TRBV7-3 and TRBJ2-3; 8 bases map to TRBD2. J was trimmed by 2 bases and V by 6 bases; bases with no gene match: 10. The CDR3 spans 16 residues. In germline, CDR1 is SGHTA, CDR2 FQGTGA. The CDR3 spells CASSNPHGGDTDTQYF. The CDR3 DNA follows: TGTGCCAGCAGTAACCCCCACGGGGGGGACACAGATACGCAGTATTTT.

In its sample, this clone was seen once. The chain has TRBV15 and TRBJ1-2; no definite D call. Trimming removed 0 bases from V and 4 bases from J, with 15 bases in between. This CDR3 is built from 16 residues. CDR1 is LNHNV, CDR2 YYDKDF, per germline (reference sequence). In DNA, the CDR3 is TGTGCCACCAGCAGAGATATAACGAAAGCCCCCTATGGCTACACCTTC. It yields the protein CATSRDITKAPYGYTF.

This clone was seen more than once but under ten times. The V gene is TRBV10-3, the J gene TRBJ2-1, with 8 bases matching TRBD2. The CDR3 is made up of 14 amino acids. With V trimmed by 8 bases and J by 7 bases, 10 bases remained unmatched. Per germline, CDR1 ENHRY and CDR2 SYGVKD. This CDR3 is CAIGSGGGKNEQFF. In DNA form, the CDR3 reads TGTGCCATCGGGAGCGGGGGTGGCAAGAATGAGCAGTTCTTC.

As regards this clone: This same CDR3 is encoded by further DNA sequences in the sample. The chain is built from TRBV11-2 and TRBJ1-2; TRBD1 agrees at 9 bases. Germline CDR1 and CDR2: SGHAT and FQNNGV. The CDR3 contains 14 residues. After removal of 5 bases from V and 4 bases from J, the junction contained 5 bases not matched to a gene. The CDR3 bases are TGTGCCAGCAGCACAGGGGGCGGGGGCTATGGCTACACCTTC. Translating it yields CASSTGGGGYGYTF.

This clone appeared a single time. This rearrangement joins TRBV7-2 to TRBJ2-1; 9 bases are a match to TRBD1. The germline V gene encodes CDR1 SGHTA and CDR2 FQGNSA. The length of the CDR3 is 16 residues. Trimming cost V 6 bases and J 7 bases; bases outside gene matches: 13. The CDR3 sequence: CASSQQGALIPNEQFF. The CDR3 coding sequence is TGTGCCAGCAGTCAACAGGGGGCGCTTATCCCAAATGAGCAGTTCTTC.

The V gene is TRBV2, the J gene TRBJ2-7; 7 bases are a match to TRBD2. Trimming at V came to 3 bases and at J to 5 bases, leaving 4 bases not matched to a gene. CDR3 length equals 13 residues. The V gene's germline CDR1 is SNHLY and CDR2 FYNNEI. Here the CDR3 reads CASSDRRGDEQYF. CDR3 DNA sequence: TGTGCCAGCAGTGACCGACGGGGGGACGAGCAGTACTTC.